Each of the 14 T cell receptor beta chains below was sequenced from the same sample in a study of blood T cell repertoires in COVID-19. Clones were sequenced by immunoSEQ multiplex PCR, and TCRdb holds only the in-frame ones, with some missing. This table has more than 90,000 clones, about 89% appearing once. The sample taken for sequencing was peripheral blood. The receptor source for this set is a woman under 40 with acute or convalescent COVID-19.

V gene TRBV27 combines with J gene TRBJ1-2, with TRBD1 as a possible D gene (5 bases). The ends were cut back, 6 bases at V and 8 bases at J, with 16 bases in the middle. Germline assignment: CDR1 MNHEY and CDR2 SMNVEV (reference sequence). The CDR3 sequence is 13 residues long. The CDR3 coding sequence is TGTGCCAGCAGCACTGACACCCAGGGAGGCTACACCTTC. This gives the protein CASSTDTQGGYTF.

This clone was detected once. The chain joins TRBV27 to TRBJ2-5; 7 bases line up with TRBD1. Germline CDR1 reads MNHEY; CDR2 reads SMNVEV (reference sequence). CDR3 length: 16 amino acids. The V gene end was trimmed by 2 bases and the J gene end by 2 bases; junction bases not matched to a gene: 8. The CDR3 DNA follows: TGTGCCAGCAGTTTAAGGAGAACAGGGGAGCAAGAGACCCAGTACTTC. Residues: CASSLRRTGEQETQYF.

This clone was observed once. The V and J genes are TRBV19 and TRBJ2-2; TRBD1 agrees at 8 bases. The V segment lost 1 base and the J segment 3 bases; nucleotides outside the gene matches: 4. The germline gives CDR1 LNHDA, CDR2 SQIVND (reference sequence). This CDR3 contains 16 residues. CDR3 DNA sequence: TGTGCCAGTAGTATAGTTTCAGGGGGCGACACCGGGGAGCTGTTTTTT. It codes for CASSIVSGGDTGELFF.

This chain uses TRBV6-1 with TRBJ1-6; possibly TRBD1 for D (5 bases). Germline V gene sequence: CDR1 MNHNS, CDR2 SASEGT. The CDR3 extends over 15 amino acids. V lost 3 bases and J lost 5, with 11 bases in between. The CDR3 coding sequence is TGTGCCAGCAGTGATCGGGCAGGGAATAATTCACCCCTCCACTTT. Amino acid sequence: CASSDRAGNNSPLHF.

This chain uses TRBV13 with TRBJ1-3; the D is unclear. The germline V gene encodes CDR1 PRHDT and CDR2 FYEKMQ (reference sequence). The CDR3 runs to 16 residues. V was cut by 0 bases and J by 4 bases, with 13 bases left in between. The CDR3 DNA is TGTGCCAGCAGCTTAGGAGCCGACTCCCCGGGAAACACCATATATTTT. Its protein product is CASSLGADSPGNTIYF.

V usage is TRBV29-1 and J usage is TRBJ2-1; D gene ambiguous. The length of the CDR3 is 13 residues. Germline V lookup: CDR1 SQVTM, CDR2 ANQGSEA. The ends were cut back, 3 bases at V and 0 bases at J, with 6 bases in the middle. The CDR3 nucleotides read TGCAGCGTTGATCGCAGCTCCTACAATGAGCAGTTCTTC. Translated: CSVDRSSYNEQFF.

This clone occurred once. The genes are TRBV28 and TRBJ2-2; 7 nucleotides line up with TRBD1. Germline V lookup: CDR1 MDHEN, CDR2 SYDVKM. V was pared by 6 bases and J by 6 bases, with 7 bases of the junction left unmatched. The CDR3 consists of 14 residues. CDR3 nucleotides: TGTGCCAGCAGCTCACCGACAGGGCCCGGGGAGCTGTTTTTT. Translation: CASSSPTGPGELFF.

The chain employs TRBV18 and TRBJ1-1; 9 bases fit TRBD1. The V gene's germline CDR1 is KGHSH and CDR2 LQKENI. CDR3 length: 14 amino acids. The V segment lost 3 bases and the J segment 5 bases; nucleotides outside the gene matches: 4. CDR3 residues: CASSPGQGRTEAFF. CDR3 DNA: TGTGCCAGCTCACCGGGACAGGGTAGAACTGAAGCTTTCTTT.

The table lists this clone with a count of one. This sequence joins TRBV6-6 and TRBJ2-7, with 12 bases identical to TRBD2. The germline gives CDR1 MNHNY, CDR2 SVGAGI (reference sequence). The CDR3 spans 15 residues. The ends lost 6 bases at V and 1 base at J; junction bases unmatched: 4. The CDR3 spells CASSLTSGSSYEQYF. CDR3 coding DNA: TGTGCCAGCAGCCTGACTAGCGGGAGTTCCTACGAGCAGTACTTC.

The J gene is TRBJ2-1, the V gene TRBV9; tentative D call: TRBD2 (7 bases). V lost 0 bases to trimming and J lost 7 bases, with 26 bases between them. CDR1 is SGDLS, CDR2 YYNGEE, per germline. The CDR3 totals 19 residues. DNA of the CDR3: TGTGCCAGCAGCGTAGCTTTAAGGGGGGGCCCCGATAGTGATAATGAGCAGTTCTTC. Translated: CASSVALRGGPDSDNEQFF. Full variable domain (rest looked up from reference TRBV9 and TRBJ2-1): DSGVTQTPKHLITATGQRVTLRCSPRSGDLSVYWYQQSLDQGLQFLIQYYNGEERAKGNILERFSAQQFPDLHSELNLSSLELGDSALYFCASSVALRGGPDSDNEQFFGPGTRLTVL.

This chain uses TRBV9 with TRBJ2-5; possible D gene TRBD2, 6 bases. Deletions cut 4 bases from V and 3 bases from J, with 10 bases between. Germline V gene lookup returns CDR1 SGDLS and CDR2 YYNGEE. The CDR3 contains 13 residues. This CDR3 reads CASSPGTEETQYF. In DNA form, the CDR3 reads TGTGCCAGCAGCCCCGGGACTGAAGAGACCCAGTACTTC.

This sequence joins TRBV7-9 and TRBJ1-4; TRBD1 is a possible D gene (5 bases). Between the trimmed V and J ends, which lost 5 bases and 8 bases, there was a span of 21 bases. Germline loops: CDR1 SEHNR, CDR2 FQNEAQ (reference sequence). This CDR3 has 16 residues. The CDR3 DNA sequence: TGTGCCAGCAGCCTCCCCGGGACTCGGGGAGAGGAAAAACTGTTTTTT. It specifies CASSLPGTRGEEKLFF.

The chain links TRBV9 to TRBJ1-3; the D is unclear. Germline V CDR1 and CDR2: SGDLS, YYNGEE. Trimming shortened V by 4 bases and J by 0 bases, and 14 bases separated the two germline ends. CDR3 length equals 16 residues. CDR3 bases: TGTGCCAGCAGCCTTCTTTCGACATTCTCTGGAAACACCATATATTTT. This gives the protein CASSLLSTFSGNTIYF.

The chain recombines TRBV6-5 with TRBJ2-2; D perhaps matches TRBD2 (5 bases). The CDR3 has 13 residues. CDR1 is MNHEY, CDR2 SVGAGI, per germline. V lost 9 bases to trimming and J lost 4 bases, with 12 bases between them. In nucleotides, the CDR3 is TGTGCCAGATACCTCCGGGGCACCGGGGAGCTGTTTTTT. Translation: CARYLRGTGELFF.